A selection of T cell receptor beta chains follows, all from one sample in a study of T cells after yellow fever vaccination. TCRdb itself ran the 5' RACE reads through MiXCR, one entry per CDR3 protein. This table has roughly 240,000 distinct CDR3 sequences, approximately 6.7% appearing once. Sequencing was performed on CD4+ T cells sorted from PBMCs, taken on the day of the yellow fever booster vaccination. The receptors come from a man aged 25 to 40 who received the YFV17D yellow fever vaccine. Both conserved end residues are part of each CDR3. Only some rows state a clone size, as once, few, many or a class for expanded clones.

few	TRBV6-2/TRBV6-3	TRBJ2-7	CASSYGGVAYEQYF
many	TRBV18	TRBJ2-7	CASSPPSLPNGEQYF
few	TRBV18	TRBJ2-1	CASYRGESLNEQFF
few	TRBV5-1	TRBJ1-2	CASSFSQLDGYTF
.	TRBV10-3	TRBJ1-5	CAISEVGGNQPQHF
many	TRBV7-3	TRBJ1-1	CASSLKGGGTEAFF
many	TRBV7-8	TRBJ1-4	CASSLDTQKLFF
many	TRBV6-2/TRBV6-3	TRBJ2-7	CASSYGGQGNEQYF
many	TRBV3-1	TRBJ1-2	CASSQVNGYTF
many	TRBV4-3	TRBJ2-3	CASSRGSTDTQYF
few	TRBV6-5	TRBJ1-1	CASSYSAGPTSNTEAFF
.	TRBV5-6	TRBJ2-3	CASSFKRGTDTQYF